A selection of T cell receptor beta chains follows, all from one sample in a study of pediatric ulcerative colitis. Profiled with immunoSEQ multiplex PCR; TCRdb holds only in-frame clones, not every one. Of 10,000 to 15,000 clones listed, approximately 77% are singletons. The specimen was gut tissue. The receptors were gathered from a boy younger than 18 who was a control in a study of pediatric ulcerative colitis. CDR3s include the opening cysteine and the closing phenylalanine or tryptophan. A D gene is named only where the DNA matches it firmly. The size entry is marked missing in some rows and otherwise reads once, few, many or a size class.

D	size	length	V	J	CDR3	DNA
.	.	15	TRBV5-1	TRBJ1-1	CASKRDTTLGTEAFF	TGCGCCAGCAAAAGGGACACGACCCTCGGCACTGAAGCTTTCTTT
.	.	14	TRBV14	TRBJ2-1	CASSQTGSYNEQFF	TGTGCCAGCAGCCAGACCGGGTCCTACAATGAGCAGTTCTTC
TRBD1	large	16	TRBV5-4	TRBJ1-2	CASTPPGTGGNGGYTF	TGTGCCAGCACGCCGCCTGGGACAGGGGGCAATGGGGGCTACACCTTC
TRBD2	.	17	TRBV19	TRBJ2-7	CASSLASGSPGDYEQYF	TGTGCCAGTAGTTTGGCTAGCGGGAGCCCAGGGGACTACGAGCAGTACTTC
.	few	15	TRBV9	TRBJ1-5	CASSAGAVPNQPQHF	TGTGCCAGCAGCGCCGGGGCAGTCCCCAATCAGCCCCAGCATTTT
TRBD2	.	14	TRBV6-1	TRBJ2-3	CASSASGIADTQYF	TGTGCCAGCAGCGCTAGCGGGATAGCAGATACGCAGTATTTT
TRBD2	.	13	TRBV10-1	TRBJ2-1	CATPGLADNEQFF	TGCGCCACCCCGGGACTAGCGGACAATGAGCAGTTCTTC
.	.	13	TRBV5-4	TRBJ2-2	CASSLSGVGELFF	TGTGCCAGCAGCTTGTCAGGGGTCGGGGAGCTGTTTTTT
TRBD1	.	15	TRBV9	TRBJ2-3	CASSPRGQGTDTQYF	TGTGCCAGCAGCCCCCGGGGACAGGGGACAGATACGCAGTATTTT
.	.	17	TRBV4-2	TRBJ1-2	CASSQEVRDYERDGYTF	TGTGCCAGCAGCCAAGAGGTCAGGGACTATGAAAGAGATGGCTACACCTTC
.	.	14	TRBV13	TRBJ2-5	CASSLVLSGETQYF	TGTGCCAGCAGCTTAGTTCTTAGCGGAGAGACCCAGTACTTC